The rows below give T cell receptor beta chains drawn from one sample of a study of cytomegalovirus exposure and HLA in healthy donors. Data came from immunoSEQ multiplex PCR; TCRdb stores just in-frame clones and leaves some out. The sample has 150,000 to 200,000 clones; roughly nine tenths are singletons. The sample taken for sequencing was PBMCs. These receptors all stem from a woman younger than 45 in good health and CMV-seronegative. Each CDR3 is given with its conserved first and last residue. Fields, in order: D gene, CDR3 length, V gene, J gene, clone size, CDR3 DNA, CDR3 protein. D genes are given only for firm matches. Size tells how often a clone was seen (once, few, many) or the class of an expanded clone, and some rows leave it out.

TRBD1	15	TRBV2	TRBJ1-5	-	TGTGCCAGCAGGGGGACAGGGAGATCGGGACAGCCCCAGCATTTT	CASRGTGRSGQPQHF
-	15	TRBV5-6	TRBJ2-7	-	TGTGCCAGCAGCCCTTCCTTGGGGATCGACTACGAGCAGTACTTC	CASSPSLGIDYEQYF
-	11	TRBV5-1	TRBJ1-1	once	TGCGCCAGCAGCTTGGGCGCTGAAGCTTTCTTT	CASSLGAEAFF
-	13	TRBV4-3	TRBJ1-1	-	TGCGCCAGCAGCCCCGACCTGAACACTGAAGCTTTCTTT	CASSPDLNTEAFF
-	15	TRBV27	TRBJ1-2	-	TGTGCCAGCAGTCCCGGTTGGGGAATCATATATGGCTACACCTTC	CASSPGWGIIYGYTF
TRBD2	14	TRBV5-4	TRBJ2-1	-	TGTGCCAGCAGCTTGGGCGGGGGTAGGAATGAGCAGTTCTTC	CASSLGGGRNEQFF
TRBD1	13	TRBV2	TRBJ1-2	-	TGTGCCAGCAGGGTAGGACAGGACTATGGCTACACCTTC	CASRVGQDYGYTF
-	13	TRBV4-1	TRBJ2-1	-	TGCGCCAGCAGCCCCAAGTCGGGCAATGAGCAGTTCTTC	CASSPKSGNEQFF
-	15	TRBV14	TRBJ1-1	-	TGTGCCAGCAGCCCCGGCGGGCTTTTGGGCACTGAAGCTTTCTTT	CASSPGGLLGTEAFF
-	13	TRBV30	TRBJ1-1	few	TGTGCCTGGAGGGTACAGGGCTGGACTGAAGCTTTCTTT	CAWRVQGWTEAFF
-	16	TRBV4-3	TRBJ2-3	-	TGCGCCAGCAGCCAAGCTTCCCCCCCCACCACAGATACGCAGTATTTT	CASSQASPPTTDTQYF
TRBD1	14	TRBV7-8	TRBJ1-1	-	TGTGCCAGCAGGCTCCGGGACAGCGACACTGAAGCTTTCTTT	CASRLRDSDTEAFF
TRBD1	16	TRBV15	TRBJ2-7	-	TGTGCCACCAGCAGAGCTCCGGGACAGTCGTGGGACGAGCAGTACTTC	CATSRAPGQSWDEQYF
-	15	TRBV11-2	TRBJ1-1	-	TGTGCCAGCAGCTTTCCGGGATTGATGAACACTGAAGCTTTCTTT	CASSFPGLMNTEAFF
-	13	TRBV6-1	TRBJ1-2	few	TGTGCCAGCAGTGAACCGGGAGCCTATGGCTACACCTTC	CASSEPGAYGYTF
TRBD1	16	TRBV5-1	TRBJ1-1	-	TGCGCCAGCAGCTCCGCGGAGGGGGCAAGGGGAACTGAAGCTTTCTTT	CASSSAEGARGTEAFF
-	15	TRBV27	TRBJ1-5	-	TGTGCCAGCAGTTCAAGGGACGGAAGCAATCAGCCCCAGCATTTT	CASSSRDGSNQPQHF
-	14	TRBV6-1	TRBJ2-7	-	TGTGCCAGCAGTGGCTGGGACGGGGCTTTAGAGCAGTACTTC	CASSGWDGALEQYF
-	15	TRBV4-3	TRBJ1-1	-	TGCGCCAGCAGCCAAGACCGAACAGGGAGGGCTGAAGCTTTCTTT	CASSQDRTGRAEAFF
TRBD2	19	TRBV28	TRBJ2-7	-	TGTGCCAGCAGTTCACCCGGGACTAGCGGGAGAATACGTTGGGACGAGCAGTACTTC	CASSSPGTSGRIRWDEQYF
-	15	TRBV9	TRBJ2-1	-	TGTGCCAGCAGCGTAGGGTCAGGGCAGAGTAATGAGCAGTTCTTC	CASSVGSGQSNEQFF
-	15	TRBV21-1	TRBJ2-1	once	TGTGCCAGCAAGAACGCCGGGACAGTTAACAATGAGCAGTTCTTC	CASKNAGTVNNEQFF
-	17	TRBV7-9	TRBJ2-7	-	TGTGCCAGCAGCATTGGGGACCTTGGACGGCATTCCTACGAGCAGTACTTC	CASSIGDLGRHSYEQYF
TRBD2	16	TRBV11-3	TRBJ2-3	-	TGTGCCAGCAGCTTAGGATCGGGAGGGCCCTCAGATACGCAGTATTTT	CASSLGSGGPSDTQYF
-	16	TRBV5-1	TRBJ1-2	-	TGCGCCAGCAGTCGGGCCGGGACCAGCTATGCCTATGGCTACACCTTC	CASSRAGTSYAYGYTF
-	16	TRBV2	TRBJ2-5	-	TGTGCCAGCAGTGATCGGCAGGGCCCCTTGGGAGAGACCCAGTACTTC	CASSDRQGPLGETQYF
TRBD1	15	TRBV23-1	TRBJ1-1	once	TGCGCCAGCAGTCAAATCGACAGGGAGAACACTGAAGCTTTCTTT	CASSQIDRENTEAFF
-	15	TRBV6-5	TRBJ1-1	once	TGTGCCAGCAGCCGTCCCGGATGGGGTAACACTGAAGCTTTCTTT	CASSRPGWGNTEAFF
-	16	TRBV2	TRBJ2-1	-	TGTGCCAGCACCCTTCGGGGTTTTAAGTCCTACAATGAGCAGTTCTTC	CASTLRGFKSYNEQFF
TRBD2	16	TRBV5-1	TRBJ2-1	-	TGCGCCAGCTCAAAGGGATGGGGGGGTCTTTCCAATGAGCAGTTCTTC	CASSKGWGGLSNEQFF
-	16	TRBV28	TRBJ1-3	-	TGTGCCAGCAGTTTCATCACTTCGGGTCCTGGAAACACCATATATTTT	CASSFITSGPGNTIYF
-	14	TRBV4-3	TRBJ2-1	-	TGCGCCAGCAGCCAAGGCCCTAGCGTTGATGAGCAGTTCTTC	CASSQGPSVDEQFF
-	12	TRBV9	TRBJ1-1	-	TGTGCCAGCAGGGCAGGGGTTACTGAAGCTTTCTTT	CASRAGVTEAFF
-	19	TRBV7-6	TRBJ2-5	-	TGTGCCAGCAGCTTAGCCGTCCCGGGTCTCACTGGGGCGGGGGAGACCCAGTACTTC	CASSLAVPGLTGAGETQYF
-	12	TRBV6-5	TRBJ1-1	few	TGTGCCAGCAGTTACTATGGTTCTGAAGCTTTCTTT	CASSYYGSEAFF
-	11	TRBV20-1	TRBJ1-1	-	TGCAGGGCATCAGCGAACACTGAAGCTTTCTTT	CRASANTEAFF
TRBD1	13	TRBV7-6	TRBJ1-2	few	TGTGCCAGCAGCATAGGGACAGTCAATGGCTACACCTTC	CASSIGTVNGYTF
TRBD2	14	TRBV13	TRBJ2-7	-	TGTGCCAGCAGCTCTAGCGGGAGGGCCGCCGAGCAGTACTTC	CASSSSGRAAEQYF
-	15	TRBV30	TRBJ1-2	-	TGTGCCTGGAGTGTATCCGCGAGGGCAAACTATGGCTACACCTTC	CAWSVSARANYGYTF
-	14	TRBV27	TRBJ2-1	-	TGTGCCAGCCTAGGGGGGACCCCCAACAATGAGCAGTTCTTC	CASLGGTPNNEQFF
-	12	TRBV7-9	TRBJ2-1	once	TGTGCCAGCAGCTTACAGAACAATGAGCAGTTCTTC	CASSLQNNEQFF
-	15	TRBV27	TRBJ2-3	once	TGTGCCAGCAGTTATGATGGTGGGGTCACAGATACGCAGTATTTT	CASSYDGGVTDTQYF
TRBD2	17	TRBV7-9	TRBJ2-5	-	TGTGCCAGCAGCTTAGGTAGCGGGAGGATGTGGGGAGAGACCCAGTACTTC	CASSLGSGRMWGETQYF
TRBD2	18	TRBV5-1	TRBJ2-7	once	TGCGCCAGCAGCCCTGGAGTAGCGGGAGGGCCCAACTCCTACGAGCAGTACTTC	CASSPGVAGGPNSYEQYF
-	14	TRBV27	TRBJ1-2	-	TGTGCCAGCAGACCAAGTGGCGGGGGGACCGATAACACCTTC	CASRPSGGGTDNTF
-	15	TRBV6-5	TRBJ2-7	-	TGTGCCAGCAGTCGGGACACAACCAATACCTACGAGCAGTACTTC	CASSRDTTNTYEQYF
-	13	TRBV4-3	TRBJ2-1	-	TGCGCCAGCAGCCAATATTCCGGTAATGAGCAGTTCTTC	CASSQYSGNEQFF
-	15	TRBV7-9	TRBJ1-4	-	TGTGCCAGCAGCTTAGTGGGGGGAGTGGACGAAAAACTGTTTTTT	CASSLVGGVDEKLFF
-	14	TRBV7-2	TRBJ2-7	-	TGTGCCAGCAGCTTAGGCCTGAGCTCCTACGAGCAGTACTTC	CASSLGLSSYEQYF
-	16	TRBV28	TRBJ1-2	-	TGTGCCAGCAGTTTAGAGACAGCCTCGGGGGGCTATGGCTACACCTTC	CASSLETASGGYGYTF
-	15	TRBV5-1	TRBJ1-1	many	TGCGCCAGCAGAACCGGGGACGCGTTATCCACTGAAGCTTTCTTT	CASRTGDALSTEAFF
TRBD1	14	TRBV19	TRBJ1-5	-	TGTGCCAGTAGTAATGGCAGGGGGCATCAGCCCCAGCATTTT	CASSNGRGHQPQHF